This T cell receptor (beta chain) is from a study of beta chain features in type 1 diabetes. Looking at the study overall: Healthy donors, compared against patients, showed similar age, gender and cell yields.

V was shortened by 7 bases and J by 2 bases, with 15 bases between the two germline ends. CDR1 and CDR2 (germline): SGHVS, FQNEAQ. The CDR3 runs 15 residues. This clone has more than one count but fewer than ten. All of the isolated RNA was reverse transcribed, so expressed TCRB transcripts were sequenced. Libraries were prepared by immunoSEQ multiplex PCR; TCRdb keeps only in-frame clonotypes and omits some of them. The profile shows about 140,000 clones, 9.7% of them singletons. The sequencing input was central memory CD4+ T cells from blood. The V gene is TRBV7-8, the J gene TRBJ2-1, with D tentatively TRBD2 (5 bases). The receptor comes from a woman in her 40s in good health. The CDR3 DNA follows: TGTGCCAGCACCTCCGTGAGGGCCCCCTACAATGAGCAGTTCTTC. Translating it yields CASTSVRAPYNEQFF.